This T cell receptor (beta chain) was documented in a study of blood T cell repertoires in COVID-19. From germline, CDR1 is SNHLY and CDR2 FYNNEI. This CDR3 has 16 residues. After removal of 6 bases from V and 5 bases from J, the junction contained 6 bases not matched to a gene. Using immunoSEQ multiplex PCR, the repertoire was profiled, and TCRdb retains in-frame clones only, with some absent. Of about 210,000 clones in the sample, 85% were seen once. Sequencing used peripheral blood. The sequence was obtained from a woman between 65 and 79 years old with COVID-19, enrolled during active disease. The chain has TRBV2 and TRBJ2-1; 14 positions agree with TRBD2. DNA for the CDR3: TGTGCCAGCAGCTCCCGGACTAGCGGGGGGCACAATGAGCAGTTCTTC. It codes for CASSSRTSGGHNEQFF. The full variable domain, its missing parts supplied by reference TRBV2 and TRBJ2-1, is EPEVTQTPSHQVTQMGQEVILRCVPISNHLYFYWYRQILGQKVEFLVSFYNNEISEKSEIFDDQFSVERPDGSNFTLKIRSTKLEDSAMYFCASSSRTSGGHNEQFFGPGTRLTVL.